A selection of T cell receptor beta chains follows, all from one sample in a study of T-cell reconstitution after alpha-beta-depleted transplantation in children. TCRdb fed the PCR reads into MiXCR, producing one record per CDR3 protein. This sample carries 700,000 to 950,000 distinct CDR3 sequences, around 17% of them seen once, and the ten largest clones take around 4.5%. The sample in question was PBMCs, mostly from graft donor cells, obtained 360 days after TCRalphabeta/CD19-depleted stem cell transplant. The receptor source for this set is a male patient between 10 and 17 years old who had a stem cell transplant for acute lymphoblastic leukemia, so the T cells may come from the graft donor. Each CDR3 is given with its conserved first and last residue. A D gene is named only where the DNA matches it firmly. Not all rows give a size; the values are once, few, many and, for expanded clones, a class.

V,J,size,D,DNA,CDR3
TRBV12-3/TRBV12-4,TRBJ2-5,-,TRBD2,TGTGCCAGCAATAAACTAGCGGGAGGAGAGACCCAGTACTTC,CASNKLAGGETQYF
TRBV23-1,TRBJ2-1,-,TRBD1,TGCGCCAGCAGCCACTTCCGGGACAGGGGAACGGGCTCCTACAATGAGCAGTTCTTC,CASSHFRDRGTGSYNEQFF
TRBV9,TRBJ2-2,-,TRBD2,TGTGCCAGCAGCAGTGGACTAGCGGGAGTGGCCGGGGAGCTGTTTTTT,CASSSGLAGVAGELFF
TRBV12-3/TRBV12-4,TRBJ2-7,few,-,TGTGCCAGCAGTTATTGGGCGGGTTACGAGCAGTACTTC,CASSYWAGYEQYF
TRBV12-3/TRBV12-4,TRBJ2-1,-,-,TGTGCCAGCAGTTTGTTTGCGGGAAGGTACAATGAGCAGTTCTTC,CASSLFAGRYNEQFF
TRBV4-1,TRBJ2-7,many,TRBD2,TGCGCCAGCAGCCAAGATGCGGTAGCGGGAGTTAGGTCCTACGAGCAGTACTTC,CASSQDAVAGVRSYEQYF
TRBV5-1,TRBJ2-3,many,-,TGCGCCAGCAGCTTACAGGGGAGGACAGATACGCAGTATTTT,CASSLQGRTDTQYF
TRBV7-6,TRBJ2-1,few,-,TGTGCCAGCAGCTTATTGTTAGCCACCTACAATGAGCAGTTCTTC,CASSLLLATYNEQFF
TRBV29-1,TRBJ2-1,few,-,TGCAGCGTTGTGGCGGGGGCGTACAATGAGCAGTTCTTC,CSVVAGAYNEQFF
TRBV25-1,TRBJ2-7,-,-,TGTGCCAGCAGTGGCAGGACCTCCTACGAGCAGTACTTC,CASSGRTSYEQYF
TRBV4-2,TRBJ2-7,few,TRBD2,TGTGCCAGCCGGGGACTAGCGGGGACCTACGAGCAGTACTTC,CASRGLAGTYEQYF
TRBV27,TRBJ2-5,-,TRBD2,TGTGCCAGCGCCGGATCTGGGGGACTAGCGGGAGTTCGCGAGACCCAGTACTTC,CASAGSGGLAGVRETQYF
TRBV12-3/TRBV12-4,TRBJ2-6,-,-,TGTGCCAGCTTAATGGGGACTGGGGCCAACGTCCTGACTTTC,CASLMGTGANVLTF
TRBV24-1,TRBJ2-6,few,-,TGTGCCACCAGTGCCGGGGGCTCTGGGGCCAACGTCCTGACTTTC,CATSAGGSGANVLTF
TRBV29-1,TRBJ1-1,-,-,TGCAGCGTTGTTACAGGGAGCACTGAAGCTTTCTTT,CSVVTGSTEAFF
TRBV12-3/TRBV12-4,TRBJ2-3,few,-,TGTGCCAGCAGCCCGTGGGGTAGAGGCTCAGATACGCAGTATTTT,CASSPWGRGSDTQYF
TRBV6-5,TRBJ2-1,-,TRBD2,TGTGCCAGCATCCGACTAGCGGGAGGGCCCTCAGACAATGAGCAGTTCTTC,CASIRLAGGPSDNEQFF
TRBV27,TRBJ2-7,-,-,TGTGCCAGCAGTTTAATGTATTCCTCCTACGAGCAGTACTTC,CASSLMYSSYEQYF
TRBV21-1,TRBJ2-7,many,-,TGTGCCAGCAGCAAAGCGCTAGACCGACTAGCGGTCTCCTACGAGCAGTACTTC,CASSKALDRLAVSYEQYF
TRBV12-3/TRBV12-4,TRBJ1-3,many,TRBD1,TGTGCCAGCAGCCCTGGACAGGGGGCAGACACCATATATTTT,CASSPGQGADTIYF
TRBV29-1,TRBJ2-7,many,-,TGCAGCGTTTCCACGCCCTACGAGCAGTACTTC,CSVSTPYEQYF
TRBV11-2,TRBJ2-6,many,-,TGTGCCAGCAGCTTAGGCCCCGTCGTTAGGCCTGGGGCCAACGTCCTGACTTTC,CASSLGPVVRPGANVLTF